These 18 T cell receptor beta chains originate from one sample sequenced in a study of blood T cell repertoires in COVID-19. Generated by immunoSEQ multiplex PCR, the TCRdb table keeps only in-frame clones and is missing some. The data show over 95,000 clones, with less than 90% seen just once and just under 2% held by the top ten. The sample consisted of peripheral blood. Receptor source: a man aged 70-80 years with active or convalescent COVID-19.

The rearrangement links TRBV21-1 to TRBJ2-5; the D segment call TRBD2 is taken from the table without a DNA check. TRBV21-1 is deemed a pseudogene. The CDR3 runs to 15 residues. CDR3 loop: CASSRGAGGRETQYF. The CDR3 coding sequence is TGTGCCAGCAGCAGGGGAGCGGGGGGGCGAGAGACCCAGTACTTC.

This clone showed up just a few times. CDR3 DNA sequence: TGTGCCAGCAGCATCTCAGGGACAGACCTTTATGGCTACACCTTC. Protein: CASSISGTDLYGYTF. The rearrangement joins TRBV7-9 to TRBJ1-2; TRBD1 matches at 7 bases. J gave up 5 bases and V 5 bases, and 11 bases lay outside the gene matches. Per germline, CDR1 SEHNR and CDR2 FQNEAQ (reference sequence). The CDR3 contains 15 residues.

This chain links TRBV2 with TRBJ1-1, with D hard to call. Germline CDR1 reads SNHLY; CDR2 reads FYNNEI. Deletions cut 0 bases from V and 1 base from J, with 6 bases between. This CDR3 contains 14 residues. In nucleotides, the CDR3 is TGTGCCAGCAGTGAAGCATCCAGGAACACTGAAGCTTTCTTT. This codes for CASSEASRNTEAFF.

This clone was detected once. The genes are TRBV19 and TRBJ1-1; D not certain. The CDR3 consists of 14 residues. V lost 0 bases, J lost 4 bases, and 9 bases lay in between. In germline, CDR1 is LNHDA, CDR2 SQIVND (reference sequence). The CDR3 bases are TGTGCCAGTAGTATAGAGGGGAGGATCACTGAAGCTTTCTTT. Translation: CASSIEGRITEAFF.

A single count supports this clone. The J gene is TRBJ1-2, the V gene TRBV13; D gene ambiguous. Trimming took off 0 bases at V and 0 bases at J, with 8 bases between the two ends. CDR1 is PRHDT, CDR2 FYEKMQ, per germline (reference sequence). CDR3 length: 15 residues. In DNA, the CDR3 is TGTGCCAGCAGCTTAGGACAGCTGACTAACTATGGCTACACCTTC. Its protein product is CASSLGQLTNYGYTF.

This CDR3 reads CASSYTRTGGDEKLFF. The CDR3 DNA reads TGTGCCAGCAGTTACACCAGGACAGGGGGCGATGAAAAACTGTTTTTT. This chain uses TRBV6-5 with TRBJ1-4, with TRBD1 matching over 11 bases. Looked up from germline, CDR1 is MNHEY and CDR2 is SVGAGI. The CDR3 totals 16 residues. Unmatched junction bases numbered 5, after V lost 2 bases and J lost 6 bases.

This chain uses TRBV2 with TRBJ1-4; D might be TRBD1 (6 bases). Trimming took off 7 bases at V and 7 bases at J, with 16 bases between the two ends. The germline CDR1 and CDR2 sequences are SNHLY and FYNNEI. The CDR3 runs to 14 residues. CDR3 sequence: CASTLQGKGEKLFF. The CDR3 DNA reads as TGTGCCAGCACCCTACAGGGAAAGGGTGAAAAACTGTTTTTT.

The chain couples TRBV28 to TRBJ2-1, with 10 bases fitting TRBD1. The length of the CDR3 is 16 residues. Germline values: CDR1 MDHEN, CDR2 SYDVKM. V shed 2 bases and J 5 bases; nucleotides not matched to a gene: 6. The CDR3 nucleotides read TGTGCCAGCAGTTTAGCCGGGACAGGGGTCCACAATGAGCAGTTCTTC. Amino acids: CASSLAGTGVHNEQFF.

As DNA, the CDR3 is TGTGCCACCAGTGATCCCTCGCGGGGGGAGACCCAGTACTTC. Protein sequence: CATSDPSRGETQYF. This chain links TRBV24-1 with TRBJ2-5; 7 bases agree with TRBD2. CDR1 is KGHDR and CDR2 is SFDVKD in the germline V gene. The CDR3 has 14 residues. Germline trimming cut 3 bases from V and 5 bases from J; bases unmatched to any gene: 5.

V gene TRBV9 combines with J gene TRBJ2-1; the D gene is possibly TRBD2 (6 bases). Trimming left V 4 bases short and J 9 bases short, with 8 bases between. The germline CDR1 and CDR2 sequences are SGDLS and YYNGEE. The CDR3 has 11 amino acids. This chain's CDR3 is CASSLRGEQFF. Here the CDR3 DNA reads TGTGCCAGCAGCTTGCGGGGTGAGCAGTTCTTC.

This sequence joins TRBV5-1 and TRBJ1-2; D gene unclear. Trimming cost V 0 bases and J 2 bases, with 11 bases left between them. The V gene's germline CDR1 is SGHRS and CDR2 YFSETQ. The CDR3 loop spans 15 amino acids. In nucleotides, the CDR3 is TGCGCCAGCAGCTTGGGAGGCGGCGAGAACTATGGCTACACCTTC. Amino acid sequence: CASSLGGGENYGYTF.

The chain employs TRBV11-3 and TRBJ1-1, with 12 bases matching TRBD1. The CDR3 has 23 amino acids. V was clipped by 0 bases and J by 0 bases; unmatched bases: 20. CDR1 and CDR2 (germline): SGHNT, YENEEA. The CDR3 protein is CASSLDWVKFGTGGRVLNTEAFF. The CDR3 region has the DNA TGTGCCAGCAGCTTAGATTGGGTCAAGTTCGGGACAGGGGGCCGAGTTTTGAACACTGAAGCTTTCTTT.

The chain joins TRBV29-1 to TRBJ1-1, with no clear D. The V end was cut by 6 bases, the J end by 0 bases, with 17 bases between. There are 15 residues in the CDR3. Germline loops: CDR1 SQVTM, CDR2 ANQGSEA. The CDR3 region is CSVEWANLMNTEAFF. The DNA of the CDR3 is TGCAGCGTAGAATGGGCAAACCTTATGAACACTGAAGCTTTCTTT.

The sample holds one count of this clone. The CDR3 sequence is CASSQKGQGHSYEQYF. For the CDR3, the DNA is TGCGCCAGCAGTCAAAAGGGACAAGGCCACTCCTACGAGCAGTACTTC. The gene calls are TRBV23-1 and TRBJ2-7; D is possibly TRBD1 (6 bases). TRBV23-1 falls under the ORF class, with uncertain function. Trimming took off 2 bases at V and 0 bases at J, with 14 bases between the two ends. The CDR3 is made up of 16 amino acids.

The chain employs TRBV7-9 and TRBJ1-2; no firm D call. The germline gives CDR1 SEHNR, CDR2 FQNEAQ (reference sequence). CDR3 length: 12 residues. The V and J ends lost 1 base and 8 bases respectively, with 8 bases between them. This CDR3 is CASSLVQAGYTF. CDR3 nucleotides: TGTGCCAGCAGCTTAGTGCAAGCGGGCTACACCTTC.

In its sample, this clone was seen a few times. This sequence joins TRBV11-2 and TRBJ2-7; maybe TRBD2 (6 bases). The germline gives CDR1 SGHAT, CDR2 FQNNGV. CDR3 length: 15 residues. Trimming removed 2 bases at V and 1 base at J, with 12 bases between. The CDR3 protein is CASSLSAGSSYEQYF. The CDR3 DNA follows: TGTGCCAGCAGCTTAAGTGCGGGGTCATCCTACGAGCAGTACTTC.

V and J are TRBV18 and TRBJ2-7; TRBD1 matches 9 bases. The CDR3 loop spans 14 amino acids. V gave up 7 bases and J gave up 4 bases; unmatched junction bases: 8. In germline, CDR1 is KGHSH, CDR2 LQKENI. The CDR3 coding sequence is TGTGCCAGCTTACAACGACAGGGGGGGTACGAGCAGTACTTC. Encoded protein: CASLQRQGGYEQYF. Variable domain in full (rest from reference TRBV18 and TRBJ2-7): NAGVMQNPRHLVRRRGQEARLRCSPMKGHSHVYWYRQLPEEGLKFMVYLQKENIIDESGMPKERFSAEFPKEGPSILRIQQVVRGDSAAYFCASLQRQGGYEQYFGPGTRLTVT.

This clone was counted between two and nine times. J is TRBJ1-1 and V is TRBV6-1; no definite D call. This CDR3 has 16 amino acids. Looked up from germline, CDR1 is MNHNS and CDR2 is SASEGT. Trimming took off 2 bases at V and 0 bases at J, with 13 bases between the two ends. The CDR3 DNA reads TGTGCCAGCAGTGAAAATGTACAGAGATTGAACACTGAAGCTTTCTTT. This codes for CASSENVQRLNTEAFF.